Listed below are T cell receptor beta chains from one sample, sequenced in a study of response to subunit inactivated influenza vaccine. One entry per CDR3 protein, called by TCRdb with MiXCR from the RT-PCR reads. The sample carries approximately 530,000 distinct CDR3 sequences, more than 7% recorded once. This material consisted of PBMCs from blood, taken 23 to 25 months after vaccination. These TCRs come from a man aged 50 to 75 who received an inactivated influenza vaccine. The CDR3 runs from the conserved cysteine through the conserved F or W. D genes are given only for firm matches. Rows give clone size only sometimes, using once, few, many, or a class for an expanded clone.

CDR3nt: TGTGCCAGCAGCCAAGTGGCGGCTGGGGTTGGCCCCCAGTACTTC
CDR3aa: CASSQVAAGVGPQYF
d_gene: -
j_gene: TRBJ2-5
v_gene: TRBV3-1
abundance: -

CDR3nt: TGCAGAGCATTGACTAGCGGGGGGCGCACAGATACGCAGTATTTT
CDR3aa: CRALTSGGRTDTQYF
d_gene: TRBD2
j_gene: TRBJ2-3
v_gene: TRBV20-1
abundance: few

CDR3nt: TGTGCCAGCAGCTCGAAGGGACTAGCGGGGACGCAGTATTTT
CDR3aa: CASSSKGLAGTQYF
d_gene: TRBD2
j_gene: TRBJ2-3
v_gene: TRBV7-8
abundance: few

CDR3nt: TGTGCCAGCAGTCTGACCGGACTAGCGGGAGGATACGAGCAGTACTTC
CDR3aa: CASSLTGLAGGYEQYF
d_gene: TRBD2
j_gene: TRBJ2-7
v_gene: TRBV27
abundance: many

CDR3nt: TGCGCCAGCAGCTTGGAAGGTGTCGCGAACACTGAAGCTTTCTTT
CDR3aa: CASSLEGVANTEAFF
d_gene: -
j_gene: TRBJ1-1
v_gene: TRBV5-1
abundance: few

CDR3nt: TGCAGCGCCGTAAGGACAGGAACCTACGAGCAGTACTTC
CDR3aa: CSAVRTGTYEQYF
d_gene: TRBD1
j_gene: TRBJ2-7
v_gene: TRBV29-1
abundance: many

CDR3nt: TGTGCCAGCAGCCGCGCGGTAGCGGGCTACAATGAGCAGTTCTTC
CDR3aa: CASSRAVAGYNEQFF
d_gene: TRBD2
j_gene: TRBJ2-1
v_gene: TRBV3-1
abundance: many

CDR3nt: TGTGCCAGCAGCGAAGGAGGGACGAACACTGAAGCTTTCTTT
CDR3aa: CASSEGGTNTEAFF
d_gene: -
j_gene: TRBJ1-1
v_gene: TRBV25-1
abundance: many

CDR3nt: TGTGCCAGCAGCTTCGGGGGATCCCGCACAGATACGCAGTATTTT
CDR3aa: CASSFGGSRTDTQYF
d_gene: -
j_gene: TRBJ2-3
v_gene: TRBV7-6
abundance: many

CDR3nt: TGTGCCAGCCAGACCCTAACAGCTGGGGGCAATGAGCAGTTCTTC
CDR3aa: CASQTLTAGGNEQFF
d_gene: -
j_gene: TRBJ2-1
v_gene: TRBV12-3/TRBV12-4
abundance: few

CDR3nt: TGTGCCAGCAGTCCGTTAGGGACAGGGATGCAGTTCTTC
CDR3aa: CASSPLGTGMQFF
d_gene: TRBD1
j_gene: TRBJ2-1
v_gene: TRBV6-6
abundance: -

CDR3nt: TGCGCCAGCAGCTTTCTCAGGGGAACCTACGAGCAGTACTTC
CDR3aa: CASSFLRGTYEQYF
d_gene: -
j_gene: TRBJ2-7
v_gene: TRBV5-1
abundance: -

CDR3nt: TGCGCCACCCGGGAACAGGGAAATTCACCCCTCCACTTT
CDR3aa: CATREQGNSPLHF
d_gene: -
j_gene: TRBJ1-6
v_gene: TRBV5-1
abundance: few

CDR3nt: TGTGCCAGCAGTCCCCGACAGGGGCCAACCGGGGAGCTGTTTTTT
CDR3aa: CASSPRQGPTGELFF
d_gene: TRBD1
j_gene: TRBJ2-2
v_gene: TRBV6-2/TRBV6-3
abundance: few

CDR3nt: TGTGCCAGCAATCACGGCGGGACAGGGGCTTTCGAGCAGTACTTC
CDR3aa: CASNHGGTGAFEQYF
d_gene: TRBD1
j_gene: TRBJ2-7
v_gene: TRBV7-2
abundance: -

CDR3nt: TGTGCCAGCAGCTTCGTTGGGGGGCCTGCTCAAGAGACCCAGTACTTC
CDR3aa: CASSFVGGPAQETQYF
d_gene: -
j_gene: TRBJ2-5
v_gene: TRBV7-9
abundance: many

CDR3nt: TGTGCCAGCAGCACCAAGACTAGCTCCTACGAGCAGTACTTC
CDR3aa: CASSTKTSSYEQYF
d_gene: -
j_gene: TRBJ2-7
v_gene: TRBV21-1
abundance: few

CDR3nt: TGCGCCAGCAGTTCTAGCGGCTACTATCTTTTTTCCTACGAGCAGTACTTC
CDR3aa: CASSSSGYYLFSYEQYF
d_gene: TRBD2
j_gene: TRBJ2-7
v_gene: TRBV5-1
abundance: many

CDR3nt: TGTGCCAGCACCTCAACTGGGTCCCTGGCAGATACGCAGTATTTT
CDR3aa: CASTSTGSLADTQYF
d_gene: -
j_gene: TRBJ2-3
v_gene: TRBV3-1
abundance: few

CDR3nt: TGTGCCAGCAGCCAAGTTCACAGCACCACAGATACGCAGTATTTT
CDR3aa: CASSQVHSTTDTQYF
d_gene: -
j_gene: TRBJ2-3
v_gene: TRBV3-1
abundance: many

CDR3nt: TGCGCCAGCAGCCAATTGGGGACGGACATTCAGTACTTC
CDR3aa: CASSQLGTDIQYF
d_gene: -
j_gene: TRBJ2-4
v_gene: TRBV4-1
abundance: -

CDR3nt: TGCGCCAGCAGCTGGGGCCCTAGCGGGGGCACAGATACGCAGTATTTT
CDR3aa: CASSWGPSGGTDTQYF
d_gene: TRBD2
j_gene: TRBJ2-3
v_gene: TRBV5-1
abundance: -

CDR3nt: TGCAGTGCTAGAGGTCCCCTATTATATAATTCACCCCTCCACTTT
CDR3aa: CSARGPLLYNSPLHF
d_gene: -
j_gene: TRBJ1-6
v_gene: TRBV20-1
abundance: few

CDR3nt: TGTGCCAGCAGTTTAACCGGGACTAGCGGGCAAAGGCAATTCTTC
CDR3aa: CASSLTGTSGQRQFF
d_gene: TRBD2
j_gene: TRBJ2-1
v_gene: TRBV12-3/TRBV12-4
abundance: -

CDR3nt: TGTGCCAGCAGTTTACTGGGACAGGTCTACGAGCAGTACTTC
CDR3aa: CASSLLGQVYEQYF
d_gene: TRBD1
j_gene: TRBJ2-7
v_gene: TRBV27
abundance: many

CDR3nt: TGTGCCAGCTCACCCCCCCTAGCGGCTTCCTACAATGAGCAGTTCTTC
CDR3aa: CASSPPLAASYNEQFF
d_gene: TRBD2
j_gene: TRBJ2-1
v_gene: TRBV18
abundance: few

CDR3nt: TGCGCCAGCAGCTGGGGCCCCCCGACAGACAATGAGCAGTTCTTC
CDR3aa: CASSWGPPTDNEQFF
d_gene: -
j_gene: TRBJ2-1
v_gene: TRBV5-1
abundance: -

CDR3nt: TGTGCCAGCAGTTACGCAGGGGGCCACGAGCAGTTCTTC
CDR3aa: CASSYAGGHEQFF
d_gene: TRBD1
j_gene: TRBJ2-1
v_gene: TRBV6-6
abundance: many